These 25 T cell receptor beta chains originate from one sample sequenced in a study of blood T cell repertoires in COVID-19. The method was immunoSEQ multiplex PCR; TCRdb's version includes in-frame clones alone and lacks a portion of them. The sample has 140,000 to 150,000 clones; approximately 82% are singletons. Material: peripheral blood. The receptors were gathered from a human donor with acute or convalescent COVID-19. The donor label of this sample is uncertain.

J is TRBJ1-5 and V is TRBV5-8; D is unclear. Deletions cut 2 bases from V and 5 bases from J, with 14 bases between. CDR3 size: 15 residues. Germline-derived CDR1 and CDR2 are SGHTS and YDEGEE. CDR3 sequence: CASSFGTVTYQPQHF. For the CDR3, the DNA is TGTGCCAGCAGCTTTGGAACAGTTACTTATCAGCCCCAGCATTTT.

The chain combines TRBV10-3 with TRBJ2-7; TRBD2 is a possible D gene (5 bases). The CDR3 totals 14 residues. Trimming left V 3 bases short and J 5 bases short, with 14 bases between. CDR1 and CDR2 from the germline V gene are ENHRY and SYGVKD. The chain's CDR3 is CAISDAGVKDEQYF. CDR3 bases: TGTGCCATCAGTGATGCCGGGGTCAAGGACGAGCAGTACTTC.

This chain links TRBV11-2 with TRBJ2-5; 8 nucleotides agree with TRBD2. V lost 5 bases, J lost 5 bases, and 7 bases stayed unmatched. Germline V gene data show CDR1 as SGHAT and CDR2 as FQNNGV. The CDR3 has 14 amino acids. The CDR3 DNA reads TGTGCCAGCAGCGTGCAAGCGGGGGCGGAGACCCAGTACTTC. Encoded protein: CASSVQAGAETQYF.

A word on this clone: A read error may explain this, as a much larger clone is one base away. The V and J genes are TRBV6-2 or TRBV6-3 and TRBJ1-2, with 7 bases aligning to TRBD1. From germline, CDR1 is MNHEY and CDR2 SVGEGT. V lost 5 bases, J lost 4 bases, and 4 bases stayed unmatched. The CDR3 spans 13 residues. The CDR3 nucleotides read TGTGCCAGCAGTGAGACAGGGTTCTATGGCTACACCTTC. It encodes CASSETGFYGYTF.

The chain recombines TRBV3-1 (or the pseudogene TRBV3-2) with TRBJ2-3; 9 bases fit TRBD2. CDR3 length: 15 residues. The germline V gene encodes CDR1 LGHDT and CDR2 YNNKEL (reference sequence). J gave up 2 bases and V 4 bases, and 4 bases lay outside the gene matches. CDR3 DNA: TGTGCCAGCAGCCCGGGACTAGCAGACACAGATACGCAGTATTTT. It is translated as CASSPGLADTDTQYF.

This clone was seen a single time. The chain joins TRBV10-3 to TRBJ1-1; D may be TRBD1 (6 bases). This CDR3 has 15 amino acids. V was trimmed by 4 bases and J by 4 bases, leaving 16 bases between them. Germline V gives CDR1 ENHRY, CDR2 SYGVKD. The CDR3 nucleotides read TGTGCCATCAGTGCTACTCCAGGGGTGGGCACTGAAGCTTTCTTT. This sequence encodes CAISATPGVGTEAFF.

The chain carries TRBV9 and TRBJ2-1, with 10 bases identical to TRBD2. The CDR3 has 17 amino acids. Unmatched junction bases numbered 14, after V lost 4 bases and J lost 7 bases. The V gene's germline CDR1 is SGDLS and CDR2 YYNGEE. This chain's CDR3 is CASSPRGSGGARNEQFF. DNA for the CDR3: TGTGCCAGCAGCCCCCGGGGGAGCGGGGGGGCAAGGAATGAGCAGTTCTTC. The full variable domain, completed using reference TRBV9 and TRBJ2-1, is DSGVTQTPKHLITATGQRVTLRCSPRSGDLSVYWYQQSLDQGLQFLIQYYNGEERAKGNILERFSAQQFPDLHSELNLSSLELGDSALYFCASSPRGSGGARNEQFFGPGTRLTVL.

This clone was seen only once. The rearrangement links TRBV5-4 to TRBJ1-6, with 9 positions matching TRBD1. Trimming cost V 5 bases and J 8 bases; bases outside gene matches: 8. Germline V gene sequence: CDR1 SGHNT, CDR2 YYREEE (reference sequence). This CDR3 is built from 15 residues. The CDR3 coding sequence is TGTGCCAGCAGACCACAGGGGGCGGTGGATTCACCCCTCCACTTT. Amino acids: CASRPQGAVDSPLHF.

The chain employs TRBV5-4 and TRBJ1-6; tentatively, D is TRBD1 (5 bases). V was pared by 7 bases and J by 0 bases, with 17 bases between. CDR3 length: 17 amino acids. The germline V gene encodes CDR1 SGHNT and CDR2 YYREEE (reference sequence). The CDR3 nucleotides are TGTGCCAGCGGACTGGGGGGTCCAAGCTCCTATAATTCACCCCTCCACTTT. This gives the protein CASGLGGPSSYNSPLHF.

V is TRBV19 and J is TRBJ2-4; a possible D gene is TRBD2 (6 bases). Germline V gene lookup returns CDR1 LNHDA and CDR2 SQIVND (reference sequence). Deletions cut 5 bases from V and 0 bases from J, with 14 bases between. The CDR3 is 16 amino acids. CDR3: CASSFGGSIAKNIQYF. Here the CDR3 DNA reads TGTGCCAGTAGTTTCGGGGGTTCCATAGCCAAAAACATTCAGTACTTC.

The V and J genes are TRBV5-3 and TRBJ1-2, with 10 bases that match TRBD1. TRBV5-3 carries the ORF label, with uncertain function. The CDR3 is 16 amino acids. Losses at the gene ends were 0 bases for V and 6 bases for J; bases not matched to a gene: 8. DNA of the CDR3: TGTGCCAGAAGCTTGGAGGGACAGGGGCAAACTAATGGCTACACCTTC. Protein sequence: CARSLEGQGQTNGYTF.

The gene calls are TRBV7-3 and TRBJ2-2; D gene unclear. Germline V gives CDR1 SGHTA, CDR2 FQGTGA. Trimming took off 2 bases at V and 6 bases at J, with 10 bases between the two ends. CDR3 length equals 14 residues. The CDR3 DNA follows: TGTGCCAGCAGCTTACAAGCTGATGCCGGGGAGCTGTTTTTT. It specifies CASSLQADAGELFF.

This chain connects TRBV5-1 to TRBJ2-3; D possibly corresponds to TRBD1 (5 bases). The CDR3 has 15 residues. Germline V gene data show CDR1 as SGHRS and CDR2 as YFSETQ. V was trimmed by 7 bases and J by 3 bases, leaving 18 bases between them. CDR3 loop: CASRTVGDGTDTQYF. The CDR3 bases are TGCGCCAGCCGGACCGTAGGGGATGGTACAGATACGCAGTATTTT.

J is TRBJ1-5 and V is TRBV7-2; D not resolved. CDR3 size: 16 residues. Germline V lookup: CDR1 SGHTA, CDR2 FQGNSA. V lost 0 bases to trimming and J lost 2 bases, with 11 bases between them. The CDR3 here is CASSLAAGKGNQPQHF. The DNA of the CDR3 is TGTGCCAGCAGCTTAGCGGCGGGGAAAGGCAATCAGCCCCAGCATTTT.

This chain links TRBV4-2 with TRBJ1-1; D is unresolved. The CDR3 is 15 residues long. CDR1 LGHNA and CDR2 YNFKEQ come from the germline V gene. V was pared by 3 bases and J by 0 bases, with 11 bases between. CDR3 residues: CASSHIQPMNTEAFF. In nucleotides, the CDR3 is TGTGCCAGCAGCCACATACAGCCCATGAACACTGAAGCTTTCTTT.

This rearrangement joins TRBV3-1 (or the pseudogene TRBV3-2) to TRBJ2-5; no definite D call. The CDR3 covers 13 residues. Between the trimmed V and J ends, which lost 4 bases and 7 bases, there was a span of 13 bases. CDR1 and CDR2 (germline): LGHDT, YNNKEL (reference sequence). CDR3 nucleotides: TGTGCCAGCAGCCTTTACTCCCTCCGGACCCAGTACTTC. Protein sequence: CASSLYSLRTQYF.

The chain uses TRBV25-1 and TRBJ1-2; tentative D call: TRBD1 (5 bases). The CDR3 has 16 amino acids. Per the germline V gene, CDR1 is MGHDK and CDR2 is SYGVNS. Trimming took off 3 bases at V and 8 bases at J, with 22 bases between the two ends. CDR3 region: CASSDNAVGRVSGYTF. The CDR3 DNA reads as TGTGCCAGCAGTGATAACGCCGTTGGCAGGGTATCCGGCTACACCTTC.

This chain connects TRBV5-1 to TRBJ2-5, with TRBD1 matching 7 bases. CDR3 size: 17 residues. Looked up from germline, CDR1 is SGHRS and CDR2 is YFSETQ. After removal of 4 bases from V and 0 bases from J, the junction contained 12 bases not matched to a gene. CDR3 sequence: CASSQGGASWYQETQYF. The CDR3 region has the DNA TGCGCCAGCAGCCAAGGGGGCGCCTCTTGGTACCAAGAGACCCAGTACTTC. The entire variable domain, with the rest obtained from reference TRBV5-1 and TRBJ2-5, is as follows: KAGVTQTPRYLIKTRGQQVTLSCSPISGHRSVSWYQQTPGQGLQFLFEYFSETQRNKGNFPGRFSGRQFSNSRSEMNVSTLELGDSALYLCASSQGGASWYQETQYFGPGTRLLVL.

The chain carries TRBV4-2 and TRBJ2-3; TRBD2 agrees at 8 bases. CDR3 length: 15 residues. From germline, CDR1 is LGHNA and CDR2 YNFKEQ. Trimming removed 1 base from V and 7 bases from J; junction bases left unmatched: 7. The CDR3 DNA follows: TGTGCCAGCAGCCAAGGACGGGGGGGCCCCCATACGCAGTATTTT. Protein sequence: CASSQGRGGPHTQYF.

The chain employs TRBV19 and TRBJ1-5; 8 nucleotides match TRBD1. Germline V gene data show CDR1 as LNHDA and CDR2 as SQIVND (reference sequence). The CDR3 length is 15 residues. V shed 5 bases and J 6 bases; nucleotides not matched to a gene: 9. This CDR3 is CASSLPQGAVQPQHF. The CDR3 nucleotides are TGTGCCAGTAGTTTACCTCAGGGGGCAGTTCAGCCCCAGCATTTT. The full variable domain, completed using reference TRBV19 and TRBJ1-5, is DGGITQSPKYLFRKEGQNVTLSCEQNLNHDAMYWYRQDPGQGLRLIYYSQIVNDFQKGDIAEGYSVSREKKESFPLTVTSAQKNPTAFYLCASSLPQGAVQPQHFGDGTRLSIL.

The chain uses TRBV25-1 and TRBJ2-3; no definite D call. The CDR3 extends over 14 amino acids. Germline V CDR1 and CDR2: MGHDK, SYGVNS. V lost 1 base and J 4 bases, leaving 9 bases between the germline ends. CDR3 nucleotides: TGTGCCAGCAGTGAATTGGCCACATCAGATACGCAGTATTTT. Protein: CASSELATSDTQYF.

The count of this clone is one. For the CDR3, the DNA is TGTGCCATCAGTGTGGGGACAGGGGGCTACAATGAGCAGTTCTTC. This gives the protein CAISVGTGGYNEQFF. This chain connects TRBV10-3 to TRBJ2-1, with 11 bases fitting TRBD1. This CDR3 is 15 amino acids long. From germline, CDR1 is ENHRY and CDR2 SYGVKD. V lost 4 bases, J lost 3 bases, and 2 bases stayed unmatched.

V gene TRBV10-3 combines with J gene TRBJ1-5, with 10 bases lining up with TRBD1. The CDR3 has 15 residues. Germline V gives CDR1 ENHRY, CDR2 SYGVKD. The V gene end was trimmed by 5 bases and the J gene end by 6 bases; junction bases not matched to a gene: 7. The CDR3 spells CAISRDRGSTQPQHF. CDR3 nucleotides: TGTGCCATCAGTCGGGACAGGGGAAGTACTCAGCCCCAGCATTTT.

The chain has TRBV19 and TRBJ1-5; D uncertain. CDR1 and CDR2 (germline): LNHDA, SQIVND (reference sequence). The CDR3 runs 17 residues. V lost 5 bases and J lost 2, with 19 bases in between. This CDR3 reads CASSPGYGIWGNQPQHF. CDR3 bases: TGTGCCAGTAGTCCGGGCTACGGGATATGGGGCAATCAGCCCCAGCATTTT.

The chain couples TRBV2 to TRBJ1-2, with D unclear. The CDR3 runs to 15 residues. With 6 bases removed from V and 6 bases from J, the gap between germline ends came to 20 bases. Germline V CDR1 and CDR2: SNHLY, FYNNEI. The CDR3 is CASSASEQAEDGYTF. The DNA for the CDR3 is TGTGCCAGCAGCGCCTCGGAACAAGCTGAGGATGGCTACACCTTC.